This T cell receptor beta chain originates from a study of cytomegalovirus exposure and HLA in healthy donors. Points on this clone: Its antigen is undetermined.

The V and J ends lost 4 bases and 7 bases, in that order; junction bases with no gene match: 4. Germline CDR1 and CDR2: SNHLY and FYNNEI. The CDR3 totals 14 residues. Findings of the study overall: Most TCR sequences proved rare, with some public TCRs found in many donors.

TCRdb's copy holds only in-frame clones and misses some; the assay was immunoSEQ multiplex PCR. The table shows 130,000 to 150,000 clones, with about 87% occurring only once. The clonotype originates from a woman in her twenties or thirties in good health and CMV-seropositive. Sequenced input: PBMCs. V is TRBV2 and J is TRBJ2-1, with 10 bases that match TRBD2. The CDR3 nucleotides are TGTGCCAGCAGTGCTAGCGGGAGTCGGAATGAGCAGTTCTTC. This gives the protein CASSASGSRNEQFF.